Below are 23 T cell receptor beta chains sequenced from a single sample in a study of human T cells and chemical hapten exposure. From the RACE reads, TCRdb called clonotypes with MiXCR, one entry per CDR3 protein. The data contain 110,000 or so distinct CDR3 sequences, 9% to 9.5% of them singletons. The time point is: patch test 2, 6 weeks after DPC sensitization. The treatment here: therapeutic diphenylcyclopropenone sensitization with weekly scalp DPC. Sequenced here: whole blood, sampled in connection with sensitization to the hapten diphenylcyclopropenone (DPC). The receptors shown here come from a woman aged 40 to 55 with alopecia areata. Some clones in this sample may be carry-over from other donors' samples.

This clonotype was found a few times. The genes are TRBV5-1 and TRBJ1-2; no firm D call. Germline assignment: CDR1 SGHRS and CDR2 YFSETQ. The CDR3 totals 14 residues. Deletions cut 4 bases from V and 2 bases from J, with 12 bases between. Here the CDR3 reads CASSENGKNYGYTF. The CDR3 bases are TGCGCCAGCAGCGAAAATGGGAAAAACTATGGCTACACCTTC.

This clonotype was recorded many times. The chain couples TRBV6-5 to TRBJ2-1; 11 positions match TRBD2. V dropped 0 bases and J dropped 8; count of bases not matched to a gene: 6. The CDR3 has 16 residues. Germline values: CDR1 MNHEY, CDR2 SVGAGI. The CDR3 loop reads CASSYSLAGGRDEQFF. The DNA for the CDR3 is TGTGCCAGCAGTTACTCTTTAGCGGGGGGGCGGGATGAGCAGTTCTTC.

This clonotype was seen many times. V is TRBV29-1 and J is TRBJ2-3; 13 bases align to TRBD2. Unmatched junction bases numbered 5, after V lost 0 bases and J lost 2 bases. The CDR3 length is 17 residues. From germline, CDR1 is SQVTM and CDR2 ANQGSEA. The CDR3 here is CSVEDGTSGAYTDTQYF. The CDR3 DNA reads TGCAGCGTTGAAGATGGGACTAGCGGGGCGTACACAGATACGCAGTATTTT.

The rearrangement joins TRBV6-2 or TRBV6-3 to TRBJ2-3; 15 bases map to TRBD2. The V segment lost 2 bases and the J segment 0 bases; nucleotides outside the gene matches: 9. Germline-derived CDR1 and CDR2 are MNHEY and SVGEGT. CDR3 length: 20 amino acids. The CDR3 here is CASSYHHGLAGGPSTDTQYF. Here the CDR3 DNA reads TGTGCCAGCAGTTACCACCATGGACTAGCGGGGGGGCCCAGCACAGATACGCAGTATTTT.

This clonotype was observed a few times. The chain couples TRBV24-1 to TRBJ2-1, with TRBD1 identical over 7 bases. The CDR3 length is 14 residues. The ends lost 5 bases at V and 4 bases at J; junction bases unmatched: 4. Looked up from germline, CDR1 is KGHDR and CDR2 is SFDVKD. As DNA, the CDR3 is TGTGCCACCAGTGGGGACAGCCCGTACAATGAGCAGTTCTTC. Its translation is CATSGDSPYNEQFF.

This clonotype was picked up many times. The CDR3 reads CASSPRPGQSGTQYF. The DNA of the CDR3 is TGTGCCAGCAGCCCCCGACCTGGACAGTCAGGGACCCAGTACTTC. J is TRBJ2-5 and V is TRBV5-4; D is possibly TRBD1 (6 bases). The ends were cut back, 4 bases at V and 7 bases at J, with 20 bases in the middle. The CDR3 has 15 residues. Germline assignment: CDR1 SGHNT and CDR2 YYREEE (reference sequence).

Concerning this clonotype itself: A much more abundant neighbour one base away suggests this may be a read error. V usage is TRBV5-1 and J usage is TRBJ1-6, with D uncertain. This CDR3 region has 18 residues. Looked up from germline, CDR1 is SGHRS and CDR2 is YFSETQ. In nucleotides, the CDR3 is TGCGTCAGCAGCTTGGTTGTCAGAGCGAGCTCCTATAATTCACCCCTCCACTTT. Translation: CVSSLVVRASSYNSPLHF.

This sequence joins TRBV7-8 and TRBJ2-3; no clear D gene. Germline V gene sequence: CDR1 SGHVS, CDR2 FQNEAQ. The ends were cut back, 2 bases at V and 0 bases at J, with 6 bases in the middle. The CDR3 has 14 amino acids. CDR3 nucleotide sequence: TGTGCCAGCAGCTTACGGATGAGCACAGATACGCAGTATTTT. As protein: CASSLRMSTDTQYF.

V is TRBV20-1 and J is TRBJ1-4; a weak D match, TRBD1 (5 bases). CDR1 and CDR2 (germline): DFQATT, SNEGSKA (reference sequence). V gave up 6 bases and J gave up 2 bases, with 13 bases separating them. CDR3 length: 14 amino acids. The CDR3 reads CSARRGLTNEKLFF. The CDR3, as DNA: TGCAGTGCCCGAAGGGGTCTTACTAATGAAAAACTGTTTTTT.

The chain carries TRBV27 and TRBJ1-6, with a tentative D call TRBD1 (5 bases). V was pared by 7 bases and J by 4 bases, with 8 bases between. The CDR3 length is 13 residues. Looked up from germline, CDR1 is MNHEY and CDR2 is SMNVEV (reference sequence). In nucleotides, the CDR3 is TGTGCCAGCAAGGGGTCGTATAATTCACCCCTCCACTTT. Protein: CASKGSYNSPLHF.

At least ten counts were recorded for this clonotype. This chain uses TRBV7-3 with TRBJ2-5; no reliable D call. Per the germline V gene, CDR1 is SGHTA and CDR2 is FQGTGA. The CDR3 sequence is 13 residues long. V lost 5 bases and J 5 bases, leaving 12 bases between the germline ends. DNA for the CDR3: TGTGCCAGCAGCCCGAGTAAAACGGAGACCCAGTACTTC. Protein: CASSPSKTETQYF.

In its sample, this clonotype was seen many times. CDR3 bases: TGTGCCAGTAGCCCGGGACAGAGTAGTCAGCCCCAGCATTTT. This sequence encodes CASSPGQSSQPQHF. This rearrangement joins TRBV19 to TRBJ1-5; 7 bases agree with TRBD1. This CDR3 is 14 amino acids long. The ends lost 6 bases at V and 6 bases at J; junction bases unmatched: 8. CDR1 and CDR2 (germline): LNHDA, SQIVND (reference sequence). Supplemented by reference TRBV19 and TRBJ1-5, the full variable domain reads DGGITQSPKYLFRKEGQNVTLSCEQNLNHDAMYWYRQDPGQGLRLIYYSQIVNDFQKGDIAEGYSVSREKKESFPLTVTSAQKNPTAFYLCASSPGQSSQPQHFGDGTRLSIL.

This clonotype showed up just a few times. V and J are TRBV6-5 and TRBJ2-7, with 7 bases identical to TRBD1. Trimming took 1 base from V and 2 from J; bases not matched to a gene: 5. The CDR3 totals 15 residues. The germline V gene encodes CDR1 MNHEY and CDR2 SVGAGI. CDR3: CASSYYSTGTYEQYF. The CDR3 nucleotides read TGTGCCAGCAGTTACTATTCGACAGGGACCTACGAGCAGTACTTC.

The J gene is TRBJ2-5, the V gene TRBV18, with 7 bases fitting TRBD2. The CDR3 is 14 residues long. V dropped 3 bases and J dropped 5; count of bases not matched to a gene: 6. From germline, CDR1 is KGHSH and CDR2 LQKENI. The CDR3 region is CASSPGLGMETQYF. The CDR3 coding sequence is TGTGCCAGCTCACCCGGACTAGGGATGGAGACCCAGTACTTC.

At least ten counts were recorded for this clonotype. The chain joins TRBV28 to TRBJ2-7; 9 bases line up with TRBD1. The junction had 7 bases not matched to a gene; V was cut back by 7 bases and J by 3 bases. This CDR3 spans 14 amino acids. From germline, CDR1 is MDHEN and CDR2 SYDVKM. The CDR3 sequence: CASIGTGTGYEQYF. CDR3 DNA: TGTGCCAGCATAGGGACAGGGACTGGCTACGAGCAGTACTTC.

This clonotype was seen ten or more times. V gene TRBV20-1 combines with J gene TRBJ1-5; D uncertain. This CDR3 has 15 residues. Trimming pared 0 bases from V and 4 bases from J, leaving 13 bases between. CDR1 is DFQATT, CDR2 SNEGSKA, per germline (reference sequence). The CDR3: CSARDGQVRNQPQHF. In DNA form, the CDR3 reads TGCAGTGCTAGAGATGGGCAGGTTCGGAATCAGCCCCAGCATTTT.

This clonotype was found a few times. The gene calls are TRBV24-1 and TRBJ2-3, with 7 bases lining up with TRBD2. The CDR3 contains 15 residues. Trimming took 9 bases from V and 2 from J; bases not matched to a gene: 10. Per germline, CDR1 KGHDR and CDR2 SFDVKD. The CDR3 region is CATGWSGGPTDTQYF. The CDR3 coding sequence is TGTGCCACCGGATGGTCGGGGGGACCCACAGATACGCAGTATTTT.

The table lists this clonotype with a few counts. This chain uses TRBV4-3 with TRBJ1-2; D might be TRBD1 (6 bases). This CDR3 contains 16 residues. Trimming removed 4 bases from V and 3 bases from J, with 18 bases in between. From germline, CDR1 is LGHNA and CDR2 YSLEER. The CDR3 is CASSPRTGHGDYGYTF. DNA of the CDR3: TGCGCCAGCAGCCCCCGCACGGGACACGGAGACTATGGCTACACCTTC.

This clonotype was picked up many times. The V call is TRBV5-8, the J call TRBJ1-2; D perhaps matches TRBD1 (5 bases). This CDR3 has 16 residues. CDR1 and CDR2 from the germline V gene are SGHTS and YDEGEE. Trimming removed 0 bases at V and 4 bases at J, with 16 bases between. In nucleotides, the CDR3 is TGTGCCAGCAGCTTGGGGCAGGGCGGTTCGGCCTATGGCTACACCTTC. The encoded protein is CASSLGQGGSAYGYTF.

Worth noting for this clonotype: A single base separates this from a much larger clone, so it may be a read error. J is TRBJ1-3 and V is TRBV6-1, with D unresolved. Germline-derived CDR1 and CDR2 are MNHNS and SASEGT. The CDR3 loop spans 14 amino acids. V gave up 8 bases and J gave up 6 bases, with 17 bases separating them. The CDR3 bases are TGTGCCAGCCTGCCAGCCCGATTTGAAAACACCATATATTTT. It translates to CASLPARFENTIYF.

Concerning this clonotype: A read error is possible here, since a much larger clone lies one base away. The chain links TRBV28 to TRBJ1-2; D uncertain. The V gene lost 10 bases and the J gene lost 7 bases, with 19 bases spanning the gap. The length of the CDR3 is 13 residues. Germline V gene data show CDR1 as MDHEN and CDR2 as SYDVKM. CDR3 region: CAIRDGSDCGYTF. DNA for the CDR3: TGTGCCATAAGAGACGGTTCTGACTGTGGCTACACCTTC.

This clonotype appeared a few times. The CDR3: CASSRKGRTFEAFF. The DNA of the CDR3 is TGTGCCAGCAGCAGGAAGGGACGGACGTTTGAAGCTTTCTTT. The chain carries TRBV21-1 and TRBJ1-1; TRBD1 reflects the table's D call only, with no check against the DNA. TRBV21-1 is given as a pseudogene. There are 14 residues in the CDR3.

This clonotype was recorded a few times. This sequence joins TRBV3-1 and TRBJ1-2, with no clear D. Between the trimmed V and J ends, which lost 1 base and 0 bases, there was a span of 9 bases. Per the germline V gene, CDR1 is LGHDT and CDR2 is YNNKEL (reference sequence). The CDR3 consists of 15 residues. CDR3 sequence: CASSQAWTANYGYTF. The CDR3 DNA is TGTGCCAGCAGCCAAGCCTGGACGGCTAACTATGGCTACACCTTC.